This TCR beta chain was sequenced in a study of radiotherapy plus CTLA-4 blockade in lung cancer. Study background: Of all patients, 15% to 20% responded objectively and about 30% showed disease control. Study results and limitations: Expansion in blood of tumor-derived TCR clones was seen after radiotherapy plus ipilimumab.

In regard to this clone: What it recognizes is unknown.

Some clones are missing from TCRdb's copy, which holds only in-frame ones; the method was immunoSEQ multiplex PCR. The sample consists of approximately 53,000 clones, 70% to 90% of them appearing once. The TCR comes from a human donor with non-small cell lung cancer whose response to radiotherapy plus ipilimumab could not be evaluated. Specimen: peripheral blood, collected from a patient treated with radiotherapy plus ipilimumab.

The CDR3 spells CASSLGQGWYF. CDR3 DNA: TGTGCCAGCAGTTTAGGACAGGGGTGGTACTTC. The rearrangement uses TRBV28 and TRBJ2-7, with 9 bases matching TRBD1. CDR3 length: 11 amino acids. Looked up from germline, CDR1 is MDHEN and CDR2 is SYDVKM. V trimming: 2 bases; J trimming: 12 bases; junction bases outside the gene matches: 2.